This TCR beta chain is drawn from a study of tumor-infiltrating lymphocytes in primary liver carcinoma. Study overall: The patients, men and women alike, were aged 30 to 69 years. The study, taken as a whole, reports: A significantly higher top-250-clone fraction was found in tumors than in blood (p = 0.039).

Taking about 18-32 mg of unsorted bulk tissue, the authors co-extracted RNA and DNA. The length of the CDR3 is 11 residues. Trimming took 1 base from V and 9 from J, leaving 7 bases between them. Germline values: CDR1 SQVTM, CDR2 ANQGSEA. The input was 500 ng total RNA; TCR beta cDNA was made from it with a constant-region primer. Slightly modified ARM-PCR with three nested multiplex PCR rounds yielded TCR beta libraries. Running 10 cycles apiece, the first two PCR rounds relied on TRBV1-TRBV30 forward primers together with a C-beta reverse primer. Each CDR3 protein gets one entry after TCRdb re-called the multiplex PCR reads with MiXCR. The sample carries over 100,000 distinct CDR3 sequences, roughly 70% recorded once. This clonotype was found many times. The antigen remains undetermined.

Sequencing was done on a sample of tumor-adjacent normal liver tissue. The J gene is TRBJ2-1, the V gene TRBV29-1; D gene uncertain. The clonotype comes from an older woman with primary liver carcinoma and hepatitis B virus infection. The CDR3 sequence: CSVEGGREQFF. The CDR3 region has the DNA TGCAGCGTTGAAGGTGGGCGTGAGCAGTTCTTC.